Listed below are T cell receptor beta chains from one sample, sequenced in a study of monozygotic twins with cystic fibrosis. The table came from immunoSEQ multiplex PCR; TCRdb's copy has only in-frame clones and leaves some out. This repertoire shows about 32,000 clones, 92% found once; its top ten account for 0.8% to 1%. Sequenced input: blood. The receptors stem from a girl aged 2 to 10 with cystic fibrosis. Each CDR3 is given with its conserved first and last residue. D genes are given only for firm matches. Clone sizes are given selectively: once, few, many, or a class where the clone is expanded.

cdr3_nt,cdr3_aa,j_call,clone_size,cdr3_length,v_call,d_call
TGTGCCAGCAGTTCTAGGGACAGACCAACTAATGAAAAACTGTTTTTT,CASSSRDRPTNEKLFF,TRBJ1-4,NA,16,TRBV11-2,TRBD1
TGCGCCAGCAGCCAAACACCTCGGGGACAGCAGTTCTTC,CASSQTPRGQQFF,TRBJ2-1,NA,13,TRBV4-3,NA
TGTGCCTGGAGTTCCCAGAGCCGTGCCCATCTCGAGCAGTACTTC,CAWSSQSRAHLEQYF,TRBJ2-7,NA,15,TRBV30,NA
TGCGCCAGCAGCTCAACGGGGATCGACACTGAAGCTTTCTTT,CASSSTGIDTEAFF,TRBJ1-1,NA,14,TRBV5-1,NA
TGCAGCGTTCTGCGGGAGATAGGCGATGAGCAGTTCTTC,CSVLREIGDEQFF,TRBJ2-1,NA,13,TRBV29-1,TRBD2
TGTGCCAGCAGCTTAGACAGGGCCACTGAAGCTTTCTTT,CASSLDRATEAFF,TRBJ1-1,NA,13,TRBV7-3,TRBD1
TGTGCCAGCGGATCAACAGGGGAAGGGGAGACCCAGTACTTC,CASGSTGEGETQYF,TRBJ2-5,NA,14,TRBV28,TRBD1
TGTGCCAGCAGCGGGGGACAGGGGAGTTCACCCCTCCACTTT,CASSGGQGSSPLHF,TRBJ1-6,NA,14,TRBV7-9,TRBD1
TGTGCCAGCAGCTCCACTAGCGGGAGGGACACAGATACGCAGTATTTT,CASSSTSGRDTDTQYF,TRBJ2-3,NA,16,TRBV13,TRBD2
TGCGCCAGCAGCTCCCTTCGGGGGGAAGATACGCAGTATTTT,CASSSLRGEDTQYF,TRBJ2-3,NA,14,TRBV5-1,TRBD2
TGCGCCAGCAGTCAGACAGGGGTGTGGGCTTTCTTT,CASSQTGVWAFF,TRBJ1-1,NA,12,TRBV5-1,TRBD1
TGTGCCAGCCGATCAGTATACGGGCGGCATGAAAAACTGTTTTTT,CASRSVYGRHEKLFF,TRBJ1-4,NA,15,TRBV21-1,NA
TGTGCCAGCAGTGTTGCAAGCGGGGGGAACAATGAGCAGTTCTTC,CASSVASGGNNEQFF,TRBJ2-1,once,15,TRBV6-4,TRBD2
TGTGCCAGTAGTGTAGGGCATAAGAATAATTCACCCCTCCACTTT,CASSVGHKNNSPLHF,TRBJ1-6,NA,15,TRBV19,NA
TGTGCCAGCAGCGGGACCGAGGGGAGCGATCAGCCCCAGCATTTT,CASSGTEGSDQPQHF,TRBJ1-5,NA,15,TRBV6-6,NA
TGTGCCAGCGCCAAAATCGGGCAGAACACTGAAGCTTTCTTT,CASAKIGQNTEAFF,TRBJ1-1,NA,14,TRBV28,NA
TGTGCCAGCAGCGAGACCCCAGGGGGCAACACTGAAGCTTTCTTT,CASSETPGGNTEAFF,TRBJ1-1,NA,15,TRBV9,TRBD1
TGTGCCAGCAGCCCGACTAGCGGGAATTTGGATGAGCAGTTCTTC,CASSPTSGNLDEQFF,TRBJ2-1,NA,15,TRBV27,TRBD2
TGTGCCAGCAGTTTAACGGGGAGGGACTTCTATGGCTACACCTTC,CASSLTGRDFYGYTF,TRBJ1-2,NA,15,TRBV28,NA
TGTGCCAGCTCACCACCATCTCGGGCGGAACAAGAAGCTTTCTTT,CASSPPSRAEQEAFF,TRBJ1-1,NA,15,TRBV18,NA
TGTGCCAGTAGACCCCCCGGGGGCTCGGTTGGCTACACCTTC,CASRPPGGSVGYTF,TRBJ1-2,NA,14,TRBV19,NA
TGTGCCAGCAGTGACAGGGGGCGCAACACCGGGGAGCTGTTTTTT,CASSDRGRNTGELFF,TRBJ2-2,NA,15,TRBV6-4,TRBD1
TGTGCCATCAGTGATGGGTGGACTGAAGCTTTCTTT,CAISDGWTEAFF,TRBJ1-1,NA,12,TRBV10-3,NA
TGTGCCTGGAGTGCCGGGACAGGGGTTACAGATACGCAGTATTTT,CAWSAGTGVTDTQYF,TRBJ2-3,NA,15,TRBV30,TRBD1
TGTGCCTGGAGTGTAGTTGCCGGGCCGGGTGAAAAACTGTTTTTT,CAWSVVAGPGEKLFF,TRBJ1-4,NA,15,TRBV30,NA
TGTGCCAGCAGCGTAGGCGGGTCTAGCGGCAACGGGGAGCTGTTTTTT,CASSVGGSSGNGELFF,TRBJ2-2,NA,16,TRBV9,TRBD2
TGTGCCAGTCGCCGGCCCCGGGTGGACAACCCGAACACTGAAGCTTTCTTT,CASRRPRVDNPNTEAFF,TRBJ1-1,NA,17,TRBV19,NA
TGTGCCAGCTCACCGGGACGCTCGAGGGAACCTCTCTACAATGAGCAGTTCTTC,CASSPGRSREPLYNEQFF,TRBJ2-1,NA,18,TRBV18,NA
TGTGCCAGCAGCTCACTGGACAGGGAGGGCTACGAGCAGTACTTC,CASSSLDREGYEQYF,TRBJ2-7,NA,15,TRBV11-2,NA
TGTGCCAGCAGCAAAACTGACAGGGCGAACTACAATGAGCAGTTCTTC,CASSKTDRANYNEQFF,TRBJ2-1,once,16,TRBV5-6,TRBD1
TGCGCCAGCAGCCATGCGACTAGCGCAACTACCTACGAGCAGTACTTC,CASSHATSATTYEQYF,TRBJ2-7,NA,16,TRBV4-1,TRBD2
TGTGCCAGCAGCCCGCCGACTAGCGGGGGGTCCGGGGAGCTGTTTTTT,CASSPPTSGGSGELFF,TRBJ2-2,NA,16,TRBV7-2,TRBD2
TGTGCCAGCAGCTTAGGAGACTACTATGGCTACACCTTC,CASSLGDYYGYTF,TRBJ1-2,NA,13,TRBV7-9,NA
TGTGCCAGCAGTGGAGGGTCTGAAGGAACTGAAGCTTTCTTT,CASSGGSEGTEAFF,TRBJ1-1,once,14,TRBV6-1,NA
TGCAGCGTTGGTGGGACAGTCGGTCAGCCCCAGCATTTT,CSVGGTVGQPQHF,TRBJ1-5,NA,13,TRBV29-1,TRBD1
TGTGCCAGCATGGTCGGTATAGGTTACACTGAAGCTTTCTTT,CASMVGIGYTEAFF,TRBJ1-1,NA,14,TRBV27,NA
TGTGCCAGCAGCTCCCAAGAGCGGGGCGGGGAGACAGATACGCAGTATTTT,CASSSQERGGETDTQYF,TRBJ2-3,NA,17,TRBV9,TRBD2
TGTGCCAGCAGCTCTCCCCAGGACAGTTACACAGATACGCAGTATTTT,CASSSPQDSYTDTQYF,TRBJ2-3,NA,16,TRBV9,NA
TGTGCCAGCAGCTTAGGTGTGGGACTAGCGGGGTTGGGGCAGTTCTTC,CASSLGVGLAGLGQFF,TRBJ2-1,NA,16,TRBV11-2,TRBD2
TGCAGCGGGACCGGGACAGCGAACACCGGGGAGCTGTTTTTT,CSGTGTANTGELFF,TRBJ2-2,NA,14,TRBV29-1,TRBD1
TGTGCCAGCAGTTACTCGTGGTCAGATCCCCTCCACTTT,CASSYSWSDPLHF,TRBJ1-6,NA,13,TRBV6-6,NA
TGTGCCAGCAGCTTATCGGGGGCGACTAATGAAAAACTGTTTTTT,CASSLSGATNEKLFF,TRBJ1-4,NA,15,TRBV7-6,NA
TGTGCCAGCAGTTACGGGACTAGCGGGCCAGACAATGAGCAGTTCTTC,CASSYGTSGPDNEQFF,TRBJ2-1,NA,16,TRBV6-5,TRBD2
TGCAGCGTCATTGGGGCCCCTCCTGGCACAGATACGCAGTATTTT,CSVIGAPPGTDTQYF,TRBJ2-3,NA,15,TRBV29-1,NA
TGCGCCAGCAGCCAAGATCGGACGGGGATGAGGAGGGCCCAGCATTTT,CASSQDRTGMRRAQHF,TRBJ1-5,few,16,TRBV4-1,NA
TGTGCCAGCCCCGGACAGGGGGATTCATATAGCAATCAGCCCCAGCATTTT,CASPGQGDSYSNQPQHF,TRBJ1-5,NA,17,TRBV27,TRBD1
TGCGCCAGCAGCTCATCGAACACCGGGGAGCTGTTTTTT,CASSSSNTGELFF,TRBJ2-2,NA,13,TRBV4-1,NA
TGTGCCAGCACAAGCGGGACTAGCACAGATACGCAGTATTTT,CASTSGTSTDTQYF,TRBJ2-3,NA,14,TRBV9,TRBD2
TGCGCCAGCAGCTTGGCGCCAGGGGCTAATTCACCCCTCCACTTT,CASSLAPGANSPLHF,TRBJ1-6,once,15,TRBV5-1,NA